This T cell receptor beta chain is from a study of T cells in Graves' hyperthyroidism and ophthalmopathy. Hyperthyroidism, newly diagnosed and lasting under 2 months, affected patients aged 18 to 65. CDR1 and CDR2 (germline): MNHEY, SVGAGI. This CDR3 region has 17 residues. Trimming pared 0 bases from V and 8 bases from J, leaving 17 bases between. This clonotype appeared many times. Template material for amplifying TCR beta CDR3 regions consisted of RNA transcripts. Carried out on the TCR CDR3, a first-round RT-PCR used the HTBI primer set. One entry per CDR3 protein, called by TCRdb with MiXCR from the multiplex PCR reads. The profile shows over 150,000 distinct CDR3 sequences, around 15% of them singletons.

The V call is TRBV6-5, the J call TRBJ1-6; weak D call: TRBD1 (5 bases). The material sequenced was blood. The TCR originated in a woman between 50 and 59 years old with Graves' hyperthyroidism. This CDR3 is CASSYSNHGAKDSPLHF. DNA for the CDR3: TGTGCCAGCAGTTACTCGAATCACGGGGCGAAGGATTCACCCCTCCACTTT.